The clone carrying this TCR beta chain was counted at least ten times. V gave up 4 bases and J gave up 14 bases, with 15 bases separating them. The CDR3 consists of 12 residues. Per germline, CDR1 MDHEN and CDR2 SYDVKM. MiXCR was run by TCRdb on the RT-PCR reads, yielding one entry per CDR3 protein. The sample lists over 150,000 distinct CDR3 sequences; about 9% were seen once. This specimen belongs to a study of response to subunit inactivated influenza vaccine. The TCR comes from a man between 45 and 60 years old who received an inactivated influenza vaccine. Specimen: non-naive T cells sorted from PBMCs, collected on the day of vaccination. The rearrangement uses TRBV28 and TRBJ2-4, with TRBD1 as a possible D gene (6 bases). The CDR3 coding sequence is TGTGCCAGCAGTTCAGGGACACTCAGGGAGTACTTC. Translation gives CASSSGTLREYF.